This T cell receptor (beta chain) stems from a study of regulatory T cells in long-lasting Graves disease. V gave up 5 bases and J gave up 0 bases, with 13 bases separating them. CDR3 length: 15 amino acids. CDR1 is SGHTA and CDR2 is FQGNSA in the germline V gene. In building TCR beta libraries, iRepertoire HTBI primers were used together with Arm-PCR of CDR3 regions. TCRdb re-derived calls from the multiplex PCR reads in MiXCR, one entry per CDR3 protein. The sample lists hundreds of thousands of distinct CDR3 sequences, under 20% occurring once. This clonotype was recorded many times. The sample's time point: newly diagnosed GD, antithyroid drugs for less than 3 months. PBMC RNA served as the TCR library source. This same sample was also taken into another study, of T cells in Graves' hyperthyroidism and ophthalmopathy.

This specimen was peripheral blood mononuclear cells (PBMCs), taken at new diagnosis, from a patient treated with antithyroid drugs. The chain couples TRBV7-2 to TRBJ2-5; D is ambiguous. The sequence came from a woman younger than 45 with Graves disease. CDR3 sequence reads: CASSRAPANQETQYF. CDR3 sequence (DNA): TGTGCCAGCAGCCGTGCCCCGGCCAACCAAGAGACCCAGTACTTC.